A single sample is the source of the 28 T cell receptor beta chains below, sequenced in a study of a mutant IDH1 vaccine in newly diagnosed glioma. Specified time point: week 35, safety follow-up. With topical imiquimod, each dose of the vaccine consisted of 300 ug of mutant IDH1 20-mer peptide. What these receptors recognize is not known. Libraries were prepared by immunoSEQ multiplex PCR; TCRdb keeps only in-frame clonotypes and omits some of them. In the table there are approximately 60,000 clones, 86% of which are singletons. This specimen was PBMCs, taken from a glioma patient whose treatment included an IDH1 peptide vaccine. The receptors come from a man aged 40-49 years with glioma.

The table lists this clone with a count of one. This chain joins TRBV19 and TRBJ1-2; 7 bases fit TRBD1. The CDR3 spans 13 residues. Germline assignment: CDR1 LNHDA and CDR2 SQIVND (reference sequence). J gave up 8 bases and V 5 bases, and 8 bases lay outside the gene matches. The chain's CDR3 is CASSLDRVRGYTF. CDR3 bases: TGTGCCAGTAGTCTCGACAGGGTGAGAGGCTACACCTTC.

The chain uses TRBV7-2 and TRBJ2-7; 11 bases match TRBD2. This CDR3 spans 17 amino acids. CDR1 and CDR2 (germline): SGHTA, FQGNSA. The V segment lost 5 bases and the J segment 6 bases; nucleotides outside the gene matches: 15. CDR3 protein: CASSPAGTSGGALEQYF. In DNA, the CDR3 is TGTGCCAGCAGCCCAGCGGGGACTAGCGGAGGGGCCCTCGAGCAGTACTTC. The full variable domain, in which reference TRBV7-2 and TRBJ2-7 provide the parts outside the CDR3, is GAGVSQSPSNKVTEKGKDVELRCDPISGHTALYWYRQSLGQGLEFLIYFQGNSAPDKSGLPSDRFSAERTGGSVSTLTIQRTQQEDSAVYLCASSPAGTSGGALEQYFGPGTRLTVT.

The chain has TRBV7-3 and TRBJ2-7, with TRBD1 matching over 9 bases. With V trimmed by 4 bases and J by 4 bases, 11 bases remained unmatched. Per germline, CDR1 SGHTA and CDR2 FQGTGA. This CDR3 comprises 16 residues. The CDR3 spells CASSSLTGTGKYEQYF. The DNA of the CDR3 is TGTGCCAGCAGCTCGCTGACCGGGACAGGGAAATACGAGCAGTACTTC.

The rearrangement joins TRBV10-3 to TRBJ2-7; 15 nucleotides align to TRBD2. V lost 3 bases and J lost 2; bases outside the gene matches: 11. CDR1 is ENHRY, CDR2 SYGVKD, per germline. The CDR3 runs 19 residues. CDR3 in DNA: TGTGCCATCAGTGATTCCCGGACTAGCGGGAGGGCCGGGGCCTACGAGCAGTACTTC. The encoded protein is CAISDSRTSGRAGAYEQYF.

The rearrangement joins TRBV9 to TRBJ1-3; 9 bases are shared with TRBD1. The germline V gene has CDR1 SGDLS and CDR2 YYNGEE. V trimming: 0 bases; J trimming: 4 bases; junction bases outside the gene matches: 5. This CDR3 has 16 amino acids. The CDR3 DNA reads TGTGCCAGCAGCGTAGTAGGGACAGGGAGAGGAAACACCATATATTTT. Translation gives CASSVVGTGRGNTIYF. The full variable domain, rest sourced from reference TRBV9 and TRBJ1-3, is DSGVTQTPKHLITATGQRVTLRCSPRSGDLSVYWYQQSLDQGLQFLIQYYNGEERAKGNILERFSAQQFPDLHSELNLSSLELGDSALYFCASSVVGTGRGNTIYFGEGSWLTVV.

This clone was seen only a few times. The V call is TRBV7-2, the J call TRBJ2-2; a possible D gene is TRBD2 (5 bases). Germline-derived CDR1 and CDR2 are SGHTA and FQGNSA. This CDR3 has 15 residues. V lost 3 bases to trimming and J lost 1 base, with 9 bases between them. DNA for the CDR3: TGTGCCAGCAGCTTGGTAGCGATGAACACCGGGGAGCTGTTTTTT. Encoded protein: CASSLVAMNTGELFF.

V and J are TRBV21-1 and TRBJ1-1. TRBV21-1 is flagged as a pseudogene. The CDR3 spans 15 residues. The CDR3 region has the DNA TGTGCCAGCAGCAAAATGGGGGAGGGTAGTACTGAAGCTTTCTTT. Its protein is CASSKMGEGSTEAFF.

The rearrangement uses TRBV6-6 and TRBJ2-1; the D gene is possibly TRBD1 (6 bases). The CDR3 runs 16 residues. From germline, CDR1 is MNHNY and CDR2 SVGAGI (reference sequence). The ends were cut back, 7 bases at V and 5 bases at J, with 21 bases in the middle. CDR3 sequence reads: CASIRSGNRADNEQFF. The CDR3 coding sequence is TGTGCCAGCATTCGGTCCGGGAACAGGGCTGACAATGAGCAGTTCTTC.

The chain combines TRBV6-6 with TRBJ1-1; the D is unclear. Germline V gene sequence: CDR1 MNHNY, CDR2 SVGAGI (reference sequence). V lost 7 bases and J lost 1, with 13 bases in between. The CDR3 totals 14 residues. DNA of the CDR3: TGTGCCAGCACCGTGGCAACGGGGAACACTGAAGCTTTCTTT. Its translation: CASTVATGNTEAFF.

This sequence joins TRBV25-1 and TRBJ2-7, with 14 bases aligning to TRBD2. V lost 7 bases and J lost 4; bases outside the gene matches: 12. The CDR3 runs to 17 residues. CDR1 is MGHDK, CDR2 SYGVNS, per germline. The CDR3 spells CASIHPGLAGVEYEQYF. The CDR3 DNA is TGTGCCAGCATCCACCCGGGACTAGCGGGAGTTGAGTACGAGCAGTACTTC.

This clone turned up a few times. The V call is TRBV28, the J call TRBJ1-1, with D maybe TRBD1 (6 bases). In germline, CDR1 is MDHEN, CDR2 SYDVKM. The ends were cut back, 6 bases at V and 6 bases at J, with 11 bases in the middle. There are 12 residues in the CDR3. The CDR3, as DNA: TGTGCCAGCAGGGAAACAGGGCCTGAAGCTTTCTTT. This gives the protein CASRETGPEAFF.

V gene TRBV29-1 combines with J gene TRBJ1-1; perhaps TRBD1 as D (6 bases). From germline, CDR1 is SQVTM and CDR2 ANQGSEA. V was shortened by 7 bases and J by 4 bases, with 13 bases between the two germline ends. The CDR3 runs to 12 residues. CDR3 residues: CSAPTGPTEAFF. The CDR3 DNA reads TGCAGCGCACCGACAGGACCCACTGAAGCTTTCTTT.

J is TRBJ1-4 and V is TRBV5-1, with D possibly being TRBD1 (5 bases). The CDR3 length is 15 residues. Germline V gene sequence: CDR1 SGHRS, CDR2 YFSETQ. Deletions cut 4 bases from V and 8 bases from J, with 18 bases between. As DNA, the CDR3 is TGCGCCAGCAGCCCCGAGGCTTGGGGGAGCGAAAAACTGTTTTTT. Protein: CASSPEAWGSEKLFF.

The rearrangement uses TRBV27 and TRBJ1-2, with 7 positions matching TRBD1. V gave up 3 bases and J gave up 6 bases; unmatched junction bases: 13. Germline V lookup: CDR1 MNHEY, CDR2 SMNVEV (reference sequence). The CDR3 is made up of 16 amino acids. CDR3 sequence: CASSFRRTGKSHGYTF. The CDR3 DNA is TGTGCCAGCAGTTTCCGCCGGACAGGCAAAAGCCATGGCTACACCTTC.

The chain combines TRBV4-2 with TRBJ2-2; D unclear. Trimming cost V 5 bases and J 11 bases, with 15 bases left between them. The CDR3 is made up of 13 amino acids. Germline CDR1 is LGHNA and CDR2 is YNFKEQ. The CDR3 DNA reads as TGTGCCAGCAGCTCCGCGTGGGATTCTGAGCTGTTTTTT. Its translation is CASSSAWDSELFF.

CDR3 sequence: CASSLDLNTEAFF. The CDR3 DNA is TGCGCCAGCAGCTTGGATTTGAACACTGAAGCTTTCTTT. The chain recombines TRBV5-1 with TRBJ1-1; no definite D call. The germline V and J ends were trimmed by 0 bases and 0 bases, with 3 bases remaining between them. The length of the CDR3 is 13 residues. In germline, CDR1 is SGHRS, CDR2 YFSETQ.

The chain combines TRBV5-5 with TRBJ2-5, with D possibly TRBD2 on 5 matching bases. Germline-derived CDR1 and CDR2 are SGHKS and YYEKEE (reference sequence). Trimming took off 4 bases at V and 2 bases at J, with 9 bases between the two ends. The CDR3 contains 13 residues. CDR3 loop: CASSPGMQETQYF. Here the CDR3 DNA reads TGTGCCAGCAGCCCGGGGATGCAAGAGACCCAGTACTTC. The full variable domain, rest sourced from reference TRBV5-5 and TRBJ2-5, is DAGVTQSPTHLIKTRGQQVTLRCSPISGHKSVSWYQQVLGQGPQFIFQYYEKEERGRGNFPDRFSARQFPNYSSELNVNALLLGDSALYLCASSPGMQETQYFGPGTRLLVL.

The chain has TRBV27 and TRBJ2-7, with D possibly being TRBD1 or TRBD2 (6 bases each). Germline loops: CDR1 MNHEY, CDR2 SMNVEV (reference sequence). The CDR3 runs to 17 residues. Trimming took off 5 bases at V and 5 bases at J, with 25 bases between the two ends. CDR3 sequence: CASSPNFPQGREDEQYF. In nucleotides, the CDR3 is TGTGCCAGCAGTCCTAACTTCCCACAGGGAAGGGAGGACGAGCAGTACTTC.

The rearrangement links TRBV18 to TRBJ1-4; the match to TRBD1 covers 7 bases. V lost 5 bases and J lost 6; bases outside the gene matches: 9. Germline CDR1 is KGHSH and CDR2 is LQKENI. This CDR3 contains 15 residues. This chain's CDR3 is CASSRQGGRDEKLFF. For the CDR3, the DNA is TGTGCCAGCTCAAGACAGGGCGGAAGAGATGAAAAACTGTTTTTT. The complete variable domain, with remaining parts taken from reference TRBV18 and TRBJ1-4, reads NAGVMQNPRHLVRRRGQEARLRCSPMKGHSHVYWYRQLPEEGLKFMVYLQKENIIDESGMPKERFSAEFPKEGPSILRIQQVVRGDSAAYFCASSRQGGRDEKLFFGSGTQLSVL.

This chain links TRBV10-3 with TRBJ1-5; a weak D match, TRBD1 (6 bases). The CDR3 has 14 residues. Germline loops: CDR1 ENHRY, CDR2 SYGVKD. V was pared by 1 base and J by 3 bases, with 7 bases between. The CDR3 protein is CAISEWDNNQPQHF. In DNA, the CDR3 is TGTGCCATCAGTGAGTGGGACAACAATCAGCCCCAGCATTTT.

The chain joins TRBV19 to TRBJ1-2, with D possibly TRBD1 on 6 matching bases. Germline V lookup: CDR1 LNHDA, CDR2 SQIVND (reference sequence). V lost 2 bases and J 8 bases, leaving 9 bases between the germline ends. The CDR3 covers 12 residues. Written as DNA, the CDR3 is TGTGCCAGTAGTATACAGGGGTACGGCTACACCTTC. It specifies CASSIQGYGYTF.

This clone was detected only a few times. V usage is TRBV7-8 and J usage is TRBJ2-7, with 7 bases identical to TRBD1. V gave up 4 bases and J gave up 2 bases; unmatched junction bases: 5. Germline CDR1 reads SGHVS; CDR2 reads FQNEAQ. The CDR3 runs 14 residues. CDR3 nucleotides: TGTGCCAGCAGCTCGGACCAGGGGGCCTACGAGCAGTACTTC. Translation gives CASSSDQGAYEQYF. The complete variable domain, with remaining parts taken from reference TRBV7-8 and TRBJ2-7, reads GAGVSQSPRYKVAKRGQDVALRCDPISGHVSLFWYQQALGQGPEFLTYFQNEAQLDKSGLPSDRFFAERPEGSVSTLKIQRTQQEDSAVYLCASSSDQGAYEQYFGPGTRLTVT.

The chain carries TRBV18 and TRBJ2-7; 7 bases map to TRBD1. Germline V gives CDR1 KGHSH, CDR2 LQKENI. V shed 3 bases and J 5 bases; nucleotides not matched to a gene: 4. The CDR3 extends over 13 amino acids. CDR3 region: CASSPRDSDEQYF. The CDR3 nucleotides read TGTGCCAGCTCACCCAGGGACAGCGACGAGCAGTACTTC.

The chain uses TRBV5-1 and TRBJ1-4; D gene uncertain. The CDR3 is made up of 15 amino acids. Germline CDR1 reads SGHRS; CDR2 reads YFSETQ. Trimming took 2 bases from V and 0 from J, leaving 8 bases between them. CDR3 DNA sequence: TGCGCCAGCAGCTTAACACCAGCAACTAATGAAAAACTGTTTTTT. Its translation is CASSLTPATNEKLFF.

The V call is TRBV9, the J call TRBJ1-2, with D tentatively TRBD1 (5 bases). The CDR3 contains 16 residues. The V gene's germline CDR1 is SGDLS and CDR2 YYNGEE. V lost 7 bases to trimming and J lost 6 bases, with 25 bases between them. The CDR3 here is CASSKQDYYIKDGYTF. The CDR3 DNA follows: TGTGCCAGCTCAAAACAGGATTACTATATTAAAGATGGCTACACCTTC.

The V gene is TRBV5-1, the J gene TRBJ2-1; 7 bases align to TRBD2. Germline CDR1 and CDR2: SGHRS and YFSETQ. V trimming: 6 bases; J trimming: 4 bases; junction bases outside the gene matches: 7. This CDR3 comprises 14 residues. The CDR3 nucleotides are TGCGCCAGCACCTCTAGCGGAGGTTACAATGAGCAGTTCTTC. Protein product: CASTSSGGYNEQFF.

The V call is TRBV4-1, the J call TRBJ2-5; 8 nucleotides agree with TRBD2. V shed 1 base and J 5 bases; nucleotides not matched to a gene: 6. The CDR3 runs 15 residues. Germline assignment: CDR1 MGHRA and CDR2 YSYEKL. CDR3 coding DNA: TGCGCCAGCAGCCAAGTTCCGGGAGGGTGGGAGACCCAGTACTTC. Protein sequence: CASSQVPGGWETQYF.

The V and J genes are TRBV11-1 and TRBJ1-1; TRBD1 matches at 12 bases. CDR3 size: 13 residues. Germline CDR1 SGHAT, CDR2 FQDESV (reference sequence). Trimming cost V 4 bases and J 12 bases; bases outside gene matches: 6. This chain's CDR3 is CASSSRDRGQTFF. CDR3 DNA: TGTGCCAGCAGCTCGCGGGACAGGGGGCAAACTTTCTTT. Complete variable domain (other parts from reference TRBV11-1 and TRBJ1-1): EAEVAQSPRYKITEKSQAVAFWCDPISGHATLYWYRQILGQGPELLVQFQDESVVDDSQLPKDRFSAERLKGVDSTLKIQPAELGDSAMYLCASSSRDRGQTFFGQGTRLTVV.